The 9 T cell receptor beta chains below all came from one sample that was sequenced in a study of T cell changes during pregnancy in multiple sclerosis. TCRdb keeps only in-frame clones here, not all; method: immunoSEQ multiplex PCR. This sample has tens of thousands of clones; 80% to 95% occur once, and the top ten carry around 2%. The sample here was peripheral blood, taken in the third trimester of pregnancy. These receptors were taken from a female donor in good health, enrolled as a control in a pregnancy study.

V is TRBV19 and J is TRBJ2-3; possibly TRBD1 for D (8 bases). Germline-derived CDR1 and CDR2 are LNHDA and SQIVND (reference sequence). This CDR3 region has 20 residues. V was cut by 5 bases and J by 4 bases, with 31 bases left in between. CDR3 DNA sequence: TGTGCCAGTAGTGATGGACAGGGACCGTTCCTGGGGGGGCCCCCAGATACGCAGTATTTT. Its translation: CASSDGQGPFLGGPPDTQYF.

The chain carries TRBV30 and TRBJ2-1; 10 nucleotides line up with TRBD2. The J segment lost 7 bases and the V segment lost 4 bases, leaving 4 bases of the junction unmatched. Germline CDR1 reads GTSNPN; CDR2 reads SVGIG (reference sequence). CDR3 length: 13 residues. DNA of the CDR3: TGTGCCTGGAATCGACTAGCGGGTAATGAGCAGTTCTTC. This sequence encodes CAWNRLAGNEQFF.

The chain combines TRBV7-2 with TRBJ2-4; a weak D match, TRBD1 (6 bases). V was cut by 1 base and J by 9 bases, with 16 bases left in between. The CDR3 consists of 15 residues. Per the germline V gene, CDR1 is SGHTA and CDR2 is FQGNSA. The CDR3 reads CASSLGLGLGGIQYF. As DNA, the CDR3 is TGTGCCAGCAGCTTAGGGTTAGGTTTAGGGGGCATTCAGTACTTC.

CDR3 coding DNA: TGCGCCAGCCCGCCGAGGTGGTTAGCTAACTATGGCTACACCTTC. Translation gives CASPPRWLANYGYTF. This chain uses TRBV5-1 with TRBJ1-2; D remains unclear. This CDR3 spans 15 amino acids. The germline V gene has CDR1 SGHRS and CDR2 YFSETQ. The germline V and J ends were trimmed by 7 bases and 0 bases, with 16 bases remaining between them.

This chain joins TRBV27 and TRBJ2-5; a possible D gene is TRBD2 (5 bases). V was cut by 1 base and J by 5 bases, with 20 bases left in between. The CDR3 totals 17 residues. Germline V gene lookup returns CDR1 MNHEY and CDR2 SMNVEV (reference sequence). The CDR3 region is CASSLYSPGMARETQYF. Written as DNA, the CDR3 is TGTGCCAGCAGTTTATACAGTCCCGGGATGGCTCGGGAGACCCAGTACTTC.

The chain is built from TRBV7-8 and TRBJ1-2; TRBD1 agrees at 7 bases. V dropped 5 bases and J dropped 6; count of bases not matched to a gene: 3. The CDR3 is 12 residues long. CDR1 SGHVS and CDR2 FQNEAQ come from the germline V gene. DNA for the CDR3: TGTGCCAGCAGCCGAACAGGGGATGGCTACACCTTC. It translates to CASSRTGDGYTF.

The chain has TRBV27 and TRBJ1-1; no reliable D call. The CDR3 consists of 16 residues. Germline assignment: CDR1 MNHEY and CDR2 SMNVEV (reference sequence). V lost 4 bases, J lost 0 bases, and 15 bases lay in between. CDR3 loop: CASSSATVGMNTEAFF. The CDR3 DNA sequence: TGTGCCAGCAGTTCAGCTACCGTCGGGATGAACACTGAAGCTTTCTTT.

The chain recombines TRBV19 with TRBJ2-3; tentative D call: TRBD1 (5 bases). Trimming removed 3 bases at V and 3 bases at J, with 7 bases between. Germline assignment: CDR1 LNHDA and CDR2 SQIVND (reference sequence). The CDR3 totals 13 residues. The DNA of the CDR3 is TGTGCCAGTAGTATTCCAGGGACAGATACGCAGTATTTT. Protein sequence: CASSIPGTDTQYF.

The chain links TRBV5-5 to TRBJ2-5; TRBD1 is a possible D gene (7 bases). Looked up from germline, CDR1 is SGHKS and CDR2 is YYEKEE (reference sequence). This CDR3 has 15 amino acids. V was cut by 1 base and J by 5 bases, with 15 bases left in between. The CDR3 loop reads CASSLLRGVEETQYF. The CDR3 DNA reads TGTGCCAGCAGCTTGCTCAGGGGGGTAGAGGAGACCCAGTACTTC.